These 27 T cell receptor beta chains share one sample of origin, sequenced in a study of blood T cell repertoires in COVID-19. The table came from immunoSEQ multiplex PCR; TCRdb's copy has only in-frame clones and leaves some out. The sample yields around 70,000 clones, more than 90% seen once. Sequenced: peripheral blood. These receptor sequences come from a man in his forties or fifties with acute or convalescent COVID-19.

The chain joins TRBV10-1 to TRBJ2-7; D is perhaps TRBD1 (6 bases). The CDR3 is made up of 16 amino acids. Germline loops: CDR1 WNHNN, CDR2 SYGVQD (reference sequence). Trimming left V 0 bases short and J 0 bases short, with 12 bases between. Written as DNA, the CDR3 is TGCGCCAGCAGTGAGTCTGGAATAGGGGGCTCCTACGAGCAGTACTTC. It is translated as CASSESGIGGSYEQYF.

The V call is TRBV6-6, the J call TRBJ2-5; TRBD2 aligns across 7 bases. Germline V lookup: CDR1 MNHNY, CDR2 SVGAGI (reference sequence). The length of the CDR3 is 13 residues. Unmatched junction bases numbered 5, after V lost 5 bases and J lost 5 bases. CDR3 sequence (DNA): TGTGCCAGCAGTCGCGGACTAGGCGAGACCCAGTACTTC. Protein sequence: CASSRGLGETQYF.

The V call is TRBV28, the J call TRBJ1-1; tentatively, D is TRBD1 (6 bases). V was shortened by 0 bases and J by 7 bases, with 9 bases between the two germline ends. The CDR3 consists of 13 residues. Germline loops: CDR1 MDHEN, CDR2 SYDVKM. CDR3 loop: CASSLWRGGEAFF. The DNA of the CDR3 is TGTGCCAGCAGTTTATGGAGGGGGGGTGAAGCTTTCTTT.

The chain recombines TRBV7-2 with TRBJ1-6, with D possibly being TRBD1 (5 bases). The CDR3 loop spans 17 amino acids. Germline V gives CDR1 SGHTA, CDR2 FQGNSA. V gave up 1 base and J gave up 7 bases, with 17 bases separating them. CDR3 in amino acids: CASSLGFQGSGNSPLHF. CDR3 in DNA: TGTGCCAGCAGCTTAGGCTTCCAGGGCAGTGGGAATTCACCCCTCCACTTT.

The rearrangement joins TRBV13 to TRBJ1-4, with D tentatively TRBD1 (5 bases). V lost 5 bases and J 1 base, leaving 20 bases between the germline ends. This CDR3 region has 18 residues. Germline V gene lookup returns CDR1 PRHDT and CDR2 FYEKMQ (reference sequence). The CDR3 region is CASSERIGRGGTNEKLFF. The CDR3 DNA follows: TGTGCCAGCAGCGAAAGAATTGGAAGGGGAGGAACTAATGAAAAACTGTTTTTT.

The V and J genes are TRBV6-5 and TRBJ2-7; 13 nucleotides match TRBD2. Trimming took 0 bases from V and 7 from J; bases not matched to a gene: 6. This CDR3 spans 16 amino acids. Germline V gene data show CDR1 as MNHEY and CDR2 as SVGAGI. The CDR3 DNA follows: TGTGCCAGCAGTTACTCCGGACTAGCGGGAGTAAAAGAGCAGTACTTC. It yields the protein CASSYSGLAGVKEQYF.

This sequence joins TRBV30 and TRBJ2-5; possibly TRBD2 for D (6 bases). Trimming took 1 base from V and 5 from J, leaving 11 bases between them. CDR1 GTSNPN and CDR2 SVGIG come from the germline V gene (reference sequence). The CDR3 loop spans 13 amino acids. CDR3 sequence: CAWSGTILETQYF. The CDR3 bases are TGTGCCTGGAGTGGGACTATCTTGGAGACCCAGTACTTC.

The gene calls are TRBV11-2 and TRBJ2-1; 10 bases are shared with TRBD1. CDR1 and CDR2 from the germline V gene are SGHAT and FQNNGV. CDR3 length: 17 residues. V gave up 5 bases and J gave up 3 bases; unmatched junction bases: 10. DNA for the CDR3: TGTGCCAGCAGCCAACCCCCGGGACAGGGGTTCTACAATGAGCAGTTCTTC. Protein: CASSQPPGQGFYNEQFF.

V and J are TRBV28 and TRBJ2-1, with D unclear. CDR1 and CDR2 (germline): MDHEN, SYDVKM. The CDR3 totals 12 residues. V was pared by 5 bases and J by 8 bases, with 10 bases between. The CDR3 DNA is TGTGCCAGCAGTGGGCAGTCGTATGAGCAGTTCTTC. This encodes CASSGQSYEQFF.

The rearrangement links TRBV28 to TRBJ2-1, with 7 bases aligning to TRBD1. After removal of 8 bases from V and 3 bases from J, the junction contained 4 bases not matched to a gene. The germline V gene has CDR1 MDHEN and CDR2 SYDVKM. The length of the CDR3 is 13 residues. As DNA, the CDR3 is TGTGCCAGCGGGGACAGAGACTACAATGAGCAGTTCTTC. This gives the protein CASGDRDYNEQFF.

V is TRBV3-1 (or the pseudogene TRBV3-2) and J is TRBJ1-5; maybe TRBD1 (5 bases). The CDR3 runs to 15 residues. CDR1 LGHDT and CDR2 YNNKEL come from the germline V gene (reference sequence). V lost 4 bases and J 0 bases, leaving 10 bases between the germline ends. The CDR3 spells CASSPNQGSNQPQHF. Written as DNA, the CDR3 is TGTGCCAGCAGCCCAAATCAGGGTAGCAATCAGCCCCAGCATTTT.

This rearrangement joins TRBV27 to TRBJ2-7; the D gene is possibly TRBD2 (6 bases). V shed 3 bases and J shed 6 bases, with 12 bases lying between them. The CDR3 loop spans 13 amino acids. Germline V lookup: CDR1 MNHEY, CDR2 SMNVEV (reference sequence). Written as DNA, the CDR3 is TGTGCCAGCAGTTTGGGACCCGGGGGCGAGCAGTACTTC. Amino acid sequence: CASSLGPGGEQYF.

DNA for the CDR3: TGCAGCGCCTGGGGCGGGAGGGACACCGGGGAGCTGTTTTTT. This translates into CSAWGGRDTGELFF. V is TRBV29-1 and J is TRBJ2-2; 9 bases match TRBD2. Germline CDR1 is SQVTM and CDR2 is ANQGSEA. V gave up 7 bases and J gave up 3 bases; unmatched junction bases: 6. This CDR3 has 14 residues.

The chain carries TRBV28 and TRBJ2-3, with 8 nucleotides matching TRBD2. This CDR3 region has 16 residues. Unmatched junction bases numbered 12, after V lost 6 bases and J lost 4 bases. CDR1 and CDR2 (germline): MDHEN, SYDVKM. DNA for the CDR3: TGTGCCAGCAGGTCCCCTGGCGGGAGGCAGCCAGATACGCAGTATTTT. Translating it yields CASRSPGGRQPDTQYF.

By share of the sample, this clone is medium-sized. The chain uses TRBV21-1 and TRBJ1-5; whether TRBD1, the table's D call, matches the DNA was not checked. TRBV21-1 is listed as a pseudogene. The CDR3 is made up of 15 amino acids. This CDR3 is CASSNRDTNNQPQHF. CDR3 in DNA: TGTGCCAGCAGCAACCGGGACACCAACAATCAGCCCCAGCATTTT.

The chain employs TRBV11-3 and TRBJ2-1; 11 positions agree with TRBD2. The CDR3 runs 16 residues. In germline, CDR1 is SGHNT, CDR2 YENEEA. Unmatched junction bases numbered 6, after V lost 1 base and J lost 7 bases. The CDR3 DNA sequence: TGTGCCAGCAGCTTAGGTACTAGCGGGGGAGGTAATGAGCAGTTCTTC. This gives the protein CASSLGTSGGGNEQFF.

This clone is termed medium-sized. CDR3 region: CASSLEGGRGTEAFF. CDR3 in DNA: TGTGCCAGCAGCTTGGAAGGGGGACGGGGCACTGAAGCTTTCTTT. This chain joins TRBV5-4 and TRBJ1-1, with D maybe TRBD1 (6 bases). The V gene's germline CDR1 is SGHNT and CDR2 YYREEE (reference sequence). V shed 0 bases and J shed 4 bases, with 13 bases lying between them. This CDR3 has 15 amino acids.

V gene TRBV6-6 combines with J gene TRBJ1-2, with D possibly matching TRBD1 (5 bases). The CDR3 is 14 residues long. The V end was cut by 4 bases, the J end by 3 bases, with 12 bases between. Looked up from germline, CDR1 is MNHNY and CDR2 is SVGAGI (reference sequence). DNA of the CDR3: TGTGCCAGCAGTTCCCCCGGGGGGGACTATGGCTACACCTTC. This encodes CASSSPGGDYGYTF.

The chain couples TRBV6-2 or TRBV6-3 to TRBJ1-6, with D tentatively TRBD1 (6 bases). The V gene lost 4 bases and the J gene lost 5 bases, with 9 bases spanning the gap. CDR3 length equals 14 residues. The V gene's germline CDR1 is MNHEY and CDR2 SVGEGT. CDR3 coding DNA: TGTGCCAGCAGTTCGGACAGAAATAATTCACCCCTCCACTTT. Protein sequence: CASSSDRNNSPLHF.

The V call is TRBV7-9, the J call TRBJ2-5; the match to TRBD2 covers 12 bases. CDR1 and CDR2 (germline): SEHNR, FQNEAQ (reference sequence). This CDR3 spans 17 amino acids. V lost 3 bases, J lost 0 bases, and 5 bases stayed unmatched. In DNA form, the CDR3 reads TGTGCCAGCAGCTTGACTAGCGGGGGTGGATACCAAGAGACCCAGTACTTC. Amino acid sequence: CASSLTSGGGYQETQYF.

The chain joins TRBV7-9 to TRBJ2-6, with D uncertain. V was cut by 1 base and J by 0 bases, with 10 bases left in between. Germline-derived CDR1 and CDR2 are SEHNR and FQNEAQ (reference sequence). The CDR3 runs 17 residues. The CDR3 reads CASSLVWQPSGANVLTF. In DNA, the CDR3 is TGTGCCAGCAGCTTAGTGTGGCAACCCTCTGGGGCCAACGTCCTGACTTTC.

V gene TRBV9 combines with J gene TRBJ2-1; 12 positions match TRBD1. The CDR3 runs 15 residues. Looked up from germline, CDR1 is SGDLS and CDR2 is YYNGEE. Germline trimming cut 2 bases from V and 8 bases from J; bases unmatched to any gene: 5. This chain's CDR3 is CASSVRDRGLYEQFF. CDR3 DNA sequence: TGTGCCAGCAGCGTGAGGGACAGGGGGCTATATGAGCAGTTCTTC. The full variable domain, with the rest looked up from reference TRBV9 and TRBJ2-1, is DSGVTQTPKHLITATGQRVTLRCSPRSGDLSVYWYQQSLDQGLQFLIQYYNGEERAKGNILERFSAQQFPDLHSELNLSSLELGDSALYFCASSVRDRGLYEQFFGPGTRLTVL.

V and J are TRBV19 and TRBJ1-1; D unresolved. CDR3 size: 14 residues. CDR1 and CDR2 (germline): LNHDA, SQIVND (reference sequence). The V end lost 5 bases, the J end lost 1 base, and 11 bases lay between the germline ends. CDR3 protein: CASSSRRSNTEAFF. CDR3 nucleotides: TGTGCCAGTAGTTCGAGGAGATCGAACACTGAAGCTTTCTTT.

This chain uses TRBV25-1 with TRBJ1-6, with D hard to call. The germline V and J ends were trimmed by 4 bases and 5 bases, with 6 bases remaining between them. Germline V gene lookup returns CDR1 MGHDK and CDR2 SYGVNS. This CDR3 region has 13 residues. The CDR3 DNA sequence: TGTGCCAGCAGTGTCCGGGATAATTCACCCCTCCACTTT. This translates into CASSVRDNSPLHF.

CDR3 sequence: CASSQDRGWTNEKLFF. The CDR3 coding sequence is TGCGCCAGCAGCCAAGATCGGGGGTGGACTAATGAAAAACTGTTTTTT. The chain has TRBV4-3 and TRBJ1-4, with a weak D call TRBD1 (5 bases). This CDR3 contains 16 residues. Deletions cut 0 bases from V and 2 bases from J, with 10 bases between. CDR1 and CDR2 from the germline V gene are LGHNA and YSLEER.

V gene TRBV20-1 combines with J gene TRBJ2-5, with no clear D. The V end was cut by 3 bases, the J end by 0 bases, with 8 bases between. The length of the CDR3 is 13 residues. CDR1 is DFQATT and CDR2 is SNEGSKA in the germline V gene (reference sequence). CDR3 sequence reads: CSASDDYQETQYF. CDR3 coding DNA: TGCAGTGCTAGTGATGACTACCAAGAGACCCAGTACTTC.

The genes are TRBV28 and TRBJ1-6; a weak D match, TRBD1 (5 bases). Trimming removed 4 bases from V and 9 bases from J, with 19 bases in between. This CDR3 has 16 amino acids. Germline lookup yields CDR1 MDHEN and CDR2 SYDVKM. The CDR3 region is CASSSASGVTGSPLHF. CDR3 DNA: TGTGCCAGCAGTTCCGCCTCGGGGGTAACGGGTTCACCCCTCCACTTT.